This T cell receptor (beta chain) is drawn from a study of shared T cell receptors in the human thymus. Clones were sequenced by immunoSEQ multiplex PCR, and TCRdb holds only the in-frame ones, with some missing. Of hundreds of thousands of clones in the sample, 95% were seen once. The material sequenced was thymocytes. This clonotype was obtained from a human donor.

The CDR3 protein is CASSPPTSVPGGDEQFF. CDR3 bases: TGTGCCAGCTCACCACCGACTAGCGTCCCCGGTGGCGATGAGCAGTTCTTC. The chain employs TRBV18 and TRBJ2-1, with TRBD2 matching 8 bases. The J segment lost 8 bases and the V segment lost 0 bases, leaving 12 bases of the junction unmatched. CDR1 and CDR2 from the germline V gene are KGHSH and LQKENI. The CDR3 sequence is 17 residues long.